The rows below give T cell receptor beta chains drawn from one sample of a study of PD-1 blockade in classical Hodgkin lymphoma. Assay used: immunoSEQ multiplex PCR; TCRdb lists only in-frame clones, some missing. The sample has 40,000 or so clones; less than 80% are singletons. The source material was peripheral blood mononuclear cells (PBMCs), sampled at baseline. The receptors originated from a human donor with classical Hodgkin lymphoma. The CDR3 runs from the conserved cysteine through the conserved F or W. D genes are given only for firm matches. The size entry is marked missing in some rows and otherwise reads once, few, many or a size class.

v_gene: TRBV7-7; j_gene: TRBJ2-2; d_gene: NA; abundance: NA; CDR3aa: CASSETGNTGELFF; CDR3nt: TGTGCTAGCAGCGAGACAGGGAACACCGGGGAGCTGTTTTTT
v_gene: TRBV28; j_gene: TRBJ2-7; d_gene: NA; abundance: NA; CDR3aa: CASSLVSPHYEQYF; CDR3nt: TGTGCCAGCAGTTTAGTCTCCCCCCACTACGAGCAGTACTTC
v_gene: TRBV28; j_gene: TRBJ1-5; d_gene: NA; abundance: NA; CDR3aa: CASSFGRGFRQPQHF; CDR3nt: TGTGCCAGCAGTTTTGGGAGGGGGTTCAGACAGCCCCAGCATTTT
v_gene: TRBV10-3; j_gene: TRBJ1-3; d_gene: NA; abundance: few; CDR3aa: CAISPHGNTIYF; CDR3nt: TGTGCCATCAGTCCCCACGGAAACACCATATATTTT
v_gene: TRBV2; j_gene: TRBJ2-7; d_gene: NA; abundance: NA; CDR3aa: CASSGYSSYEQYF; CDR3nt: TGTGCCAGCAGTGGCTACAGCTCCTACGAGCAGTACTTC
v_gene: TRBV19; j_gene: TRBJ2-2; d_gene: NA; abundance: NA; CDR3aa: CASSTRGELFF; CDR3nt: TGTGCCAGTAGCACCCGCGGGGAGCTGTTTTTT
v_gene: TRBV10-3; j_gene: TRBJ1-1; d_gene: NA; abundance: few; CDR3aa: CAISEATQDTEAFF; CDR3nt: TGTGCCATCAGTGAGGCCACCCAGGACACTGAAGCTTTCTTT
v_gene: TRBV5-1; j_gene: TRBJ2-7; d_gene: NA; abundance: NA; CDR3aa: CASSLANGQVPLSSYEQYF; CDR3nt: TGCGCCAGCAGCTTGGCCAATGGACAAGTCCCCTTGAGCTCCTACGAGCAGTACTTC
v_gene: TRBV9; j_gene: TRBJ2-2; d_gene: TRBD2; abundance: NA; CDR3aa: CASSVGLAGGTGELFF; CDR3nt: TGTGCCAGCAGCGTAGGGCTAGCGGGAGGCACCGGGGAGCTGTTTTTT
v_gene: TRBV6-5; j_gene: TRBJ1-5; d_gene: NA; abundance: NA; CDR3aa: CASSAQPQHPGPQHF; CDR3nt: TGTGCCAGCAGTGCCCAGCCTCAACACCCCGGGCCCCAGCATTTT
v_gene: TRBV2; j_gene: TRBJ2-1; d_gene: TRBD2; abundance: once; CDR3aa: CASIPLAGAHNEQFF; CDR3nt: TGTGCCAGCATACCGCTAGCGGGAGCTCACAATGAGCAGTTCTTC
v_gene: TRBV2; j_gene: TRBJ2-2; d_gene: TRBD1; abundance: few; CDR3aa: CASRGQGAGELFF; CDR3nt: TGTGCCAGCAGAGGACAGGGCGCCGGGGAGCTGTTTTTT
v_gene: TRBV6-5; j_gene: TRBJ2-7; d_gene: NA; abundance: NA; CDR3aa: CASSYVLTGYEQYF; CDR3nt: TGTGCCAGCAGTTACGTCTTGACAGGTTACGAGCAGTACTTC
v_gene: TRBV18; j_gene: TRBJ2-7; d_gene: TRBD1; abundance: NA; CDR3aa: CASSPFTGAAYEQYF; CDR3nt: TGTGCCAGCTCACCCTTTACAGGGGCCGCTTACGAGCAGTACTTC
v_gene: TRBV28; j_gene: TRBJ1-2; d_gene: NA; abundance: once; CDR3aa: CASSFTPYGYTF; CDR3nt: TGTGCCAGCAGCTTTACCCCATATGGCTACACCTTC
v_gene: TRBV11-3; j_gene: TRBJ2-6; d_gene: NA; abundance: few; CDR3aa: CASSPAASGANVLTF; CDR3nt: TGTGCCAGCAGCCCAGCAGCCTCCGGGGCCAACGTCCTGACTTTC
v_gene: TRBV6-5; j_gene: TRBJ2-2; d_gene: NA; abundance: NA; CDR3aa: CASSYSAGHNTGELFF; CDR3nt: TGTGCCAGCAGTTACTCAGCGGGCCATAACACCGGGGAGCTGTTTTTT
v_gene: TRBV28; j_gene: TRBJ2-3; d_gene: TRBD2; abundance: few; CDR3aa: CASSQRTSGDTQYF; CDR3nt: TGTGCCAGCAGTCAAAGGACTAGCGGGGATACGCAGTATTTT
v_gene: TRBV6-1; j_gene: TRBJ1-5; d_gene: NA; abundance: NA; CDR3aa: CASRERRRRHF; CDR3nt: TGTGCCAGCAGGGAGCGTAGGCGGCGGCATTTT
v_gene: TRBV6-6; j_gene: TRBJ2-1; d_gene: NA; abundance: few; CDR3aa: CASILSWGDEQFF; CDR3nt: TGTGCCAGCATCTTAAGTTGGGGGGATGAGCAGTTCTTC
v_gene: TRBV7-3; j_gene: TRBJ1-1; d_gene: NA; abundance: NA; CDR3aa: CASSLKDPRETEAFF; CDR3nt: TGTGCCAGCAGCTTAAAGGACCCCAGGGAAACTGAAGCTTTCTTT
v_gene: TRBV19; j_gene: TRBJ2-3; d_gene: NA; abundance: NA; CDR3aa: CASIARPNTDTQYF; CDR3nt: TGTGCCAGTATAGCGCGTCCGAACACAGATACGCAGTATTTT
v_gene: TRBV28; j_gene: TRBJ1-5; d_gene: NA; abundance: NA; CDR3aa: CASSWLTGSNQPQHF; CDR3nt: TGTGCCAGCAGTTGGTTGACGGGAAGCAATCAGCCCCAGCATTTT
v_gene: TRBV10-3; j_gene: TRBJ1-2; d_gene: NA; abundance: NA; CDR3aa: CAISVDITGGYTF; CDR3nt: TGTGCCATCAGTGTGGACATAACGGGTGGCTACACCTTC
v_gene: TRBV19; j_gene: TRBJ2-2; d_gene: TRBD2; abundance: NA; CDR3aa: CASTPGLAGNTGELFF; CDR3nt: TGTGCCAGTACCCCGGGACTAGCGGGGAACACCGGGGAGCTGTTTTTT
v_gene: TRBV2; j_gene: TRBJ1-5; d_gene: NA; abundance: few; CDR3aa: CASSDDGGLQPQHF; CDR3nt: TGTGCCAGCAGTGATGATGGAGGGTTGCAGCCCCAGCATTTT
v_gene: TRBV11-3; j_gene: TRBJ2-7; d_gene: NA; abundance: NA; CDR3aa: CASSLGNEQYF; CDR3nt: TGTGCCAGCAGCTTAGGGAACGAGCAGTACTTC
v_gene: TRBV28; j_gene: TRBJ2-2; d_gene: TRBD2; abundance: NA; CDR3aa: CASRPPVAGRGELFF; CDR3nt: TGTGCCAGCAGACCTCCGGTAGCGGGAAGAGGGGAGCTGTTTTTT
v_gene: TRBV15; j_gene: TRBJ2-5; d_gene: TRBD2; abundance: few; CDR3aa: CATSREGSGKETQYF; CDR3nt: TGTGCCACCAGCAGAGAGGGTAGCGGGAAAGAGACCCAGTACTTC
v_gene: TRBV10-3; j_gene: TRBJ1-2; d_gene: TRBD1; abundance: NA; CDR3aa: CAISESADRGGYTF; CDR3nt: TGTGCCATCAGTGAATCCGCGGACAGGGGAGGCTACACCTTC
v_gene: TRBV7-8; j_gene: TRBJ1-1; d_gene: TRBD1; abundance: once; CDR3aa: CASSLEGRGVSTEAFF; CDR3nt: TGTGCCAGCAGCTTAGAAGGCAGGGGGGTCAGCACTGAAGCTTTCTTT
v_gene: TRBV19; j_gene: TRBJ2-5; d_gene: TRBD2; abundance: NA; CDR3aa: CASSIRSGSRGETQYF; CDR3nt: TGTGCCAGTAGTATCCGCAGCGGGAGTCGAGGAGAGACCCAGTACTTC
v_gene: TRBV28; j_gene: TRBJ2-7; d_gene: NA; abundance: NA; CDR3aa: CASGYEQYF; CDR3nt: TGTGCCAGCGGATACGAGCAGTACTTC
v_gene: TRBV5-4; j_gene: TRBJ2-1; d_gene: TRBD2; abundance: NA; CDR3aa: CASSSRTSGGHGEQFF; CDR3nt: TGTGCCAGCAGCTCCCGGACTAGCGGGGGGCATGGTGAGCAGTTCTTC
v_gene: TRBV7-9; j_gene: TRBJ2-2; d_gene: TRBD2; abundance: NA; CDR3aa: CASSPSGGNTGELFF; CDR3nt: TGTGCCAGCAGCCCTAGCGGGGGGAACACCGGGGAGCTGTTTTTT
v_gene: TRBV28; j_gene: TRBJ2-2; d_gene: NA; abundance: few; CDR3aa: CASRENTGELFF; CDR3nt: TGTGCCAGCAGGGAGAACACCGGGGAGCTGTTTTTT
v_gene: TRBV7-8; j_gene: TRBJ1-1; d_gene: NA; abundance: NA; CDR3aa: CASSNRDNEAFF; CDR3nt: TGTGCCAGCAGCAACCGGGACAATGAAGCTTTCTTT
v_gene: TRBV2; j_gene: TRBJ1-3; d_gene: NA; abundance: NA; CDR3aa: CASNNGPWGNTIYF; CDR3nt: TGTGCCAGCAATAATGGTCCCTGGGGAAACACCATATATTTT
v_gene: TRBV11-3; j_gene: TRBJ2-1; d_gene: NA; abundance: NA; CDR3aa: CASSLDGNNEQFF; CDR3nt: TGTGCCAGCAGCTTAGACGGAAACAATGAGCAGTTCTTC
v_gene: TRBV5-4; j_gene: TRBJ2-5; d_gene: NA; abundance: NA; CDR3aa: CASSLGGGETQYF; CDR3nt: TGTGCCAGCAGCTTGGGAGGGGGGGAGACCCAGTACTTC
v_gene: TRBV7-2; j_gene: TRBJ1-3; d_gene: NA; abundance: once; CDR3aa: CASSLIGGNTIYF; CDR3nt: TGTGCCAGCAGCTTAATTGGTGGAAACACCATATATTTT
v_gene: TRBV5-6; j_gene: TRBJ1-1; d_gene: NA; abundance: few; CDR3aa: CASSFGLSVYAEAFF; CDR3nt: TGTGCCAGCAGCTTTGGCCTTTCAGTTTACGCTGAAGCTTTCTTT